Sequencing of this T cell receptor beta chain was carried out in a study of metastatic and nonmetastatic thyroid tumors. Ahead of thyroid surgery, no patient had received treatment of any kind. Germline V gene data show CDR1 as SGHAT and CDR2 as FQDESV (reference sequence). The CDR3 totals 16 residues. The J segment lost 1 base and the V segment lost 4 bases, leaving 4 bases of the junction unmatched. This clone was seen many times. TCRdb re-called the PCR reads with MiXCR. The sample carries 46,000 or so clones, roughly 16% recorded once. The sequence derives from a female donor with papillary thyroid cancer or a benign thyroid nodule (not recorded which). Some clones in this sample may be carry-over from other donors' samples. Sample: blood. The chain joins TRBV11-1 to TRBJ2-2; 9 bases match TRBD2. CDR3 loop: CASSWLAGKNTGELFF. The CDR3 DNA reads as TGTGCCAGCAGCTGGCTAGCGGGAAAGAACACCGGGGAGCTGTTTTTT.